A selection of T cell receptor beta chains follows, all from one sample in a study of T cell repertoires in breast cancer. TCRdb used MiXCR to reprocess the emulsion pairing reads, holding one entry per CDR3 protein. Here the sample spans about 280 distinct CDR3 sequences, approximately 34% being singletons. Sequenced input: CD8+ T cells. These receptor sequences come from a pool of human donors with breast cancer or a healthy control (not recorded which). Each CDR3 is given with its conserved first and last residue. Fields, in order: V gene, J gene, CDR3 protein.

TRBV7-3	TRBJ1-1	CASSLTGGMNTEAFF
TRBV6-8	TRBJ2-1	CASKGGAINSEQFF
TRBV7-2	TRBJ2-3	CASSLERFIDTQYF
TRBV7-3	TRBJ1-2	CASRFNGCYGYTF
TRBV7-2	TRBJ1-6	CVSSLELYSPLHF
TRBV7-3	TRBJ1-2	CAGSLNGGYGYTF
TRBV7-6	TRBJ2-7	CASSVRDSSYEQYF
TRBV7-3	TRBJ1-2	CASSLNGGYCFTF
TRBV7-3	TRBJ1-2	CTSSLNGGCSYTF
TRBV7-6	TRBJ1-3	CASSLGIGTLSGNTIYF
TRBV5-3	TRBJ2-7	CASSPGLAPREQYF
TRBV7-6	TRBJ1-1	CVSSLGRSTGDFF
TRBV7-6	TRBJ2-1	CASSLCNEQFF
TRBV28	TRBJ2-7	CASSFAMDSSYEQYF
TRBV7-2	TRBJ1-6	CASSLVLYSPLHF
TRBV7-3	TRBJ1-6	CASSLTEGGNSPLHF
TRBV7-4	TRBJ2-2	CSISPRANTGELFF
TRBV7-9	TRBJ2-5	CASSKFIGDSGGQEYF
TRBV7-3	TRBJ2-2	CAGSTPSEGTGELFF
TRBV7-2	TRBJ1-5	CASSLALQGNQPQHF
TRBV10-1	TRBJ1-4	CASSADRSETFF
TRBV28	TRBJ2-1	CATLAAYNEQFF
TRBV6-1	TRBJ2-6	CASSYSSGANVLTF
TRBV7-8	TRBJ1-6	CASSLELYSTLPF
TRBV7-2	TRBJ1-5	CAGSLALQGNQPQHF
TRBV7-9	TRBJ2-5	CASSKIIGDSGGKEYF
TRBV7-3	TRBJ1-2	CARSLNGGFGFTF
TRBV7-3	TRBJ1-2	CASSFDGGYGNTF